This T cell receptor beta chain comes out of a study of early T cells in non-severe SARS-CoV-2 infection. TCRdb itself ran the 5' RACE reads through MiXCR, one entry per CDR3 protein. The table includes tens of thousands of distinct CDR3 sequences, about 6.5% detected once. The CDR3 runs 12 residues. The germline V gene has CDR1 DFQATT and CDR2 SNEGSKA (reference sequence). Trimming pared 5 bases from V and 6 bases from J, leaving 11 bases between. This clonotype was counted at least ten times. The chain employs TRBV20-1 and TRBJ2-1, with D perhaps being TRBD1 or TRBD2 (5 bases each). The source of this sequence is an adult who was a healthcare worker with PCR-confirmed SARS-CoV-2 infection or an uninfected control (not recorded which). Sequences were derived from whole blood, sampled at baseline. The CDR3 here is CSAGTGINEQFF. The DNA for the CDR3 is TGCAGTGCTGGGACCGGTATCAATGAGCAGTTCTTC.